This is a list of T cell receptor beta chains from one sample in a study of PD-L1 blockade in urothelial cancer. TCRdb's copy holds only in-frame clones and misses some; the assay was immunoSEQ multiplex PCR. Of 48,000 or so clones listed, around 88% were seen once; the top ten hold about 15%. Source: PBMCs, taken around atezolizumab (anti-PD-L1) treatment. Receptors originate from a woman in her sixties or seventies with urothelial cancer. The CDR3 runs from the conserved cysteine through the conserved F or W. The D gene is left open where the match is weak. For some rows the clone size is stated as once, few or many, or as a class when expanded; others skip it.

TGTGCCAGCAGCCGGGAAGCCGGGGCTAGCGGGAGCGTTACCGGGGAGCTGTTTTTT,CASSREAGASGSVTGELFF,TRBV7-9,.,TRBD2,TRBJ2-2
TGTGCCAGCAGCTCCAGACAGGGGAGGGGCTATGGCTACACCTTC,CASSSRQGRGYGYTF,TRBV11-2,.,TRBD1,TRBJ1-2
TGTGCCAGCAGTTACGGGGGGAGGGCAACCGGGGAGCTGTTTTTT,CASSYGGRATGELFF,TRBV6-5,.,TRBD2,TRBJ2-2
TGTGCCACAACGGATGCCGGGACAACTAATGAAAAACTGTTTTTT,CATTDAGTTNEKLFF,TRBV6-6,.,.,TRBJ1-4
TGTGCCAGCCGAGCCGGGGGGTTCGCTTCTTACGAGCAGTACTTC,CASRAGGFASYEQYF,TRBV6-5,once,TRBD2,TRBJ2-7
TGTGCCAGCAGCCGCGGGACCGTCGAAAAACTGTTTTTT,CASSRGTVEKLFF,TRBV5-8,.,.,TRBJ1-4
TGCAGCGTTGAAGACGAGCCCTATGGCTACACCTTC,CSVEDEPYGYTF,TRBV29-1,.,.,TRBJ1-2
TGCGCCAGCAGGCCAACCGGGTCCCAAGGCGGCTACACCTTC,CASRPTGSQGGYTF,TRBV5-1,.,.,TRBJ1-2
TGTGCCATCAGTCCACAGGGGGGCCTTGGCTACACCTTC,CAISPQGGLGYTF,TRBV10-3,.,TRBD1,TRBJ1-2
TGCAGCGTTGACTCTCAGGCTTTCGCTTTCTTT,CSVDSQAFAFF,TRBV29-1,few,.,TRBJ1-1
TGCGCCAGCAGTGATTCGATAGCGGGAGAGCAGTTCTTC,CASSDSIAGEQFF,TRBV10-2,.,TRBD2,TRBJ2-1
TGTGCCATCAGTCCGCTTCGTTTCACAGGGTCCTACGAGCAGTACTTC,CAISPLRFTGSYEQYF,TRBV10-3,once,.,TRBJ2-7
TGTGCCAGCAGCCCAGGGGCGAATCAGCCCCAGCATTTT,CASSPGANQPQHF,TRBV7-3,few,.,TRBJ1-5
TGCGCCAGCAGCCTTAGCGGGAGGGCCATGTCCTACAATGAGCAGTTCTTC,CASSLSGRAMSYNEQFF,TRBV10-2,.,TRBD2,TRBJ2-1